This T cell receptor beta chain was sequenced during a study of T cell responses to AZD1222 COVID-19 vaccine. Study in general: Researchers grouped second doses given at about 4 or about 12 weeks into one pool.

Trimming removed 3 bases from V and 0 bases from J, with 18 bases in between. CDR3 length equals 19 residues. CDR1 is ENHRY and CDR2 is SYGVKD in the germline V gene. General study points: Spike-spanning, vaccine-associated CD4 TCRs were dominant at 160-218 and 743-854. Among spike-specific TCRs, nearly half reportedly target unmutated variant regions. There were repertoire samples only from the period after the peak T cell response.

The data were produced by immunoSEQ multiplex PCR, yet TCRdb's version contains in-frame clones alone and is incomplete. The sample has 100,000 to 150,000 clones, 70% to 90% seen once. To note about this clone: The antigen is not known.

The sample was peripheral blood, taken on day 0 of AZD1222 vaccination. V is TRBV10-3 and J is TRBJ1-6; D unresolved. The sequence derives from an adult in good health. The CDR3 loop reads CAISEYDPRESSYNSPLHF. The DNA for the CDR3 is TGTGCCATCAGTGAATACGACCCGAGAGAAAGCTCCTATAATTCACCCCTCCACTTT.